Listed below are T cell receptor beta chains from one sample, sequenced in a study of cytomegalovirus exposure and HLA in healthy donors. Method: immunoSEQ multiplex PCR; TCRdb's copy keeps in-frame clones and lacks some. The sample contains about 170,000 clones, about four fifths of which appear only once. The sample was PBMCs. Receptors were obtained from a male donor in good health and CMV-seronegative. Both conserved end residues are part of each CDR3. Fields, in order: V gene, D gene, J gene, clone size, CDR3 DNA, CDR3 protein. A D gene is named only where the DNA matches it firmly. Size is omitted from some rows. Given values are once, few, many or a class for expanded clones.

V gene: TRBV15; D gene: TRBD1; J gene: TRBJ2-7; clone size: .; CDR3 DNA: TGTGCCACCAGCAGAGATTTACAGGGGGACTACGAGCAGTACTTC; CDR3 protein: CATSRDLQGDYEQYF
V gene: TRBV6-1; D gene: .; J gene: TRBJ2-6; clone size: .; CDR3 DNA: TGTGCCAGCAGTCCCATCTCTGGGGCCAACGTCCTGACTTTC; CDR3 protein: CASSPISGANVLTF
V gene: TRBV6-4; D gene: .; J gene: TRBJ2-2; clone size: medium-sized; CDR3 DNA: TGTGCCAGCAGTAATCGCACCGGGGAGCTGTTTTTT; CDR3 protein: CASSNRTGELFF
V gene: TRBV5-6; D gene: .; J gene: TRBJ2-3; clone size: .; CDR3 DNA: TGTGCCAGCAGCCCCGACGGAGGGCTCCGGCCGGATACGCAGTATTTT; CDR3 protein: CASSPDGGLRPDTQYF
V gene: TRBV2; D gene: TRBD1; J gene: TRBJ1-1; clone size: .; CDR3 DNA: TGTGCCAGCCGCCTGCGAACCGGGACAGGAGACAACACTGAAGCTTTCTTT; CDR3 protein: CASRLRTGTGDNTEAFF
V gene: TRBV7-2; D gene: TRBD1; J gene: TRBJ2-5; clone size: few; CDR3 DNA: TGTGCCAGCAGCCTTAACAGGGGGCGGAGGGAGACCCAGTACTTC; CDR3 protein: CASSLNRGRRETQYF
V gene: TRBV30; D gene: TRBD2; J gene: TRBJ2-1; clone size: .; CDR3 DNA: TGTGCCTGGAGTGTAAGACTAGCGGGCTCCTACAATGAGCAGTTCTTC; CDR3 protein: CAWSVRLAGSYNEQFF
V gene: TRBV9; D gene: .; J gene: TRBJ1-1; clone size: few; CDR3 DNA: TGTGCCAGCAGCCCCCGTGGGGCCAACACTGAAGCTTTCTTT; CDR3 protein: CASSPRGANTEAFF
V gene: TRBV7-2; D gene: TRBD1; J gene: TRBJ2-1; clone size: .; CDR3 DNA: TGTGCCAGCAGCTTTGGGACAGGGTGGATCTTC; CDR3 protein: CASSFGTGWIF
V gene: TRBV5-4; D gene: .; J gene: TRBJ1-6; clone size: .; CDR3 DNA: TGTGCCAGCAGCCGACAGGAAAGCTCCTATAATTCACCCCTCCACTTT; CDR3 protein: CASSRQESSYNSPLHF
V gene: TRBV7-9; D gene: .; J gene: TRBJ2-3; clone size: few; CDR3 DNA: TGTGCCAGCAGCCTATACACAGATACGCAGTATTTT; CDR3 protein: CASSLYTDTQYF
V gene: TRBV9; D gene: .; J gene: TRBJ1-4; clone size: .; CDR3 DNA: TGTGCCAGCAGCCCCACTAGTAATGAAAAACTGTTTTTT; CDR3 protein: CASSPTSNEKLFF
V gene: TRBV6-5; D gene: .; J gene: TRBJ2-1; clone size: once; CDR3 DNA: TGTGCCAGCAGTTTGACCCGCGGCATGGATGAGCAGTTCTTC; CDR3 protein: CASSLTRGMDEQFF
V gene: TRBV10-3; D gene: TRBD2; J gene: TRBJ2-1; clone size: .; CDR3 DNA: TGTGCCATCAGTGTTAAAGCGGGGGGGCCCAATGAGCAGTTCTTC; CDR3 protein: CAISVKAGGPNEQFF
V gene: TRBV6-1; D gene: TRBD1; J gene: TRBJ2-3; clone size: .; CDR3 DNA: TGTGCCAGCAGCGTGGGGACAGGGCGCACAGATACGCAGTATTTT; CDR3 protein: CASSVGTGRTDTQYF
V gene: TRBV27; D gene: .; J gene: TRBJ2-7; clone size: once; CDR3 DNA: TGTGCCAGCAGCGGAGGGGCCTACGAGCAGTACTTC; CDR3 protein: CASSGGAYEQYF
V gene: TRBV7-8; D gene: .; J gene: TRBJ2-3; clone size: .; CDR3 DNA: TGTGCCAGCAGCTTAGGAGAGTTGCTAGCGACCACAGATACGCAGTATTTT; CDR3 protein: CASSLGELLATTDTQYF
V gene: TRBV19; D gene: .; J gene: TRBJ1-5; clone size: few; CDR3 DNA: TGTGCCAGTCAAGACAGCGTGGATCAGCCCCAGCATTTT; CDR3 protein: CASQDSVDQPQHF
V gene: TRBV9; D gene: .; J gene: TRBJ2-2; clone size: .; CDR3 DNA: TGTGCCAGCAGCGTAGACCCAGGGACCGGGGAGCTGTTTTTT; CDR3 protein: CASSVDPGTGELFF
V gene: TRBV27; D gene: .; J gene: TRBJ2-5; clone size: .; CDR3 DNA: TGTGCCAGCAGTCCAACTAGCCGGGGGAACTTAGAGACCCAGTACTTC; CDR3 protein: CASSPTSRGNLETQYF
V gene: TRBV7-9; D gene: TRBD1; J gene: TRBJ2-6; clone size: few; CDR3 DNA: TGTGCCAGCAGCTTAGTAACGGTGGACAGGTTCTCTGGGGCCAACGTCCTGACTTTC; CDR3 protein: CASSLVTVDRFSGANVLTF
V gene: TRBV7-6; D gene: .; J gene: TRBJ1-1; clone size: .; CDR3 DNA: TGTGCCAGCAGCTTACGGAGGAACACTGAAGCTTTCTTT; CDR3 protein: CASSLRRNTEAFF
V gene: TRBV30; D gene: TRBD2; J gene: TRBJ2-3; clone size: .; CDR3 DNA: TGTGCCTGGAGTAAGGGTAGCGGGACAGATACGCAGTATTTT; CDR3 protein: CAWSKGSGTDTQYF
V gene: TRBV7-3; D gene: .; J gene: TRBJ2-1; clone size: .; CDR3 DNA: TGTGCCAGCAGCTTTGCCGGGACAACCTCCTACAATGAGCAGTTCTTC; CDR3 protein: CASSFAGTTSYNEQFF
V gene: TRBV7-8; D gene: .; J gene: TRBJ2-7; clone size: .; CDR3 DNA: TGTGCCAGCAGCATCCTAGGGGGGGCGGGGAGTTACGAGCAGTACTTC; CDR3 protein: CASSILGGAGSYEQYF
V gene: TRBV4-3; D gene: TRBD2; J gene: TRBJ2-6; clone size: .; CDR3 DNA: TGCGCCAGCAGCCAAGATCGGGGGGTCGGGGCCAACGTCCTGACTTTC; CDR3 protein: CASSQDRGVGANVLTF
V gene: TRBV12-5; D gene: TRBD2; J gene: TRBJ2-2; clone size: .; CDR3 DNA: TGTGCTAGTGGTTTGCCCTACCGCGGACTAGCGGGAGGCGGCACCGGGGAGCTGTTTTTT; CDR3 protein: CASGLPYRGLAGGGTGELFF
V gene: TRBV27; D gene: .; J gene: TRBJ2-7; clone size: .; CDR3 DNA: TGTGCCAGCGGGTACAGGGCTTCCTACGAGCAGTACTTC; CDR3 protein: CASGYRASYEQYF
V gene: TRBV4-2; D gene: .; J gene: TRBJ2-3; clone size: .; CDR3 DNA: TGTGCCAGCAGCCATTACAGGGTAGGCGCAGATACGCAGTATTTT; CDR3 protein: CASSHYRVGADTQYF
V gene: TRBV11-3; D gene: TRBD2; J gene: TRBJ2-5; clone size: .; CDR3 DNA: TGTGCCAGCAGCCCAACGGGACTAGCGGGGCAAGAGACCCAGTACTTC; CDR3 protein: CASSPTGLAGQETQYF
V gene: TRBV4-3; D gene: TRBD1; J gene: TRBJ1-2; clone size: .; CDR3 DNA: TGCGCCAGCAGCCAAGACCGGGACAGTGGCTATGGCTACACCTTC; CDR3 protein: CASSQDRDSGYGYTF
V gene: TRBV19; D gene: .; J gene: TRBJ1-2; clone size: few; CDR3 DNA: TGTGCCAGTAGTATTGGATACAGGGACGGCTACACCTTC; CDR3 protein: CASSIGYRDGYTF
V gene: TRBV28; D gene: .; J gene: TRBJ2-1; clone size: .; CDR3 DNA: TGTGCCAGCAGCGAGCCCAATGAGCAGTTCTTC; CDR3 protein: CASSEPNEQFF
V gene: TRBV29-1; D gene: TRBD1; J gene: TRBJ1-2; clone size: .; CDR3 DNA: TGCAGCGTTGAAGATCCGGACAGGGGGAACTATGGCTACACCTTC; CDR3 protein: CSVEDPDRGNYGYTF
V gene: TRBV7-2; D gene: .; J gene: TRBJ2-1; clone size: .; CDR3 DNA: TGTGCCAGCAGGCCACTCGAATACAATGAGCAGTTCTTC; CDR3 protein: CASRPLEYNEQFF
V gene: TRBV4-1; D gene: TRBD2; J gene: TRBJ2-7; clone size: .; CDR3 DNA: TGCGCCAGCAGCCATTTTAGCGGGGGACGCGACGAGCAGTACTTC; CDR3 protein: CASSHFSGGRDEQYF
V gene: TRBV19; D gene: TRBD1; J gene: TRBJ2-7; clone size: .; CDR3 DNA: TGTGCCAGTAGTATGGACAGGGAGGACGAGCAGTACTTC; CDR3 protein: CASSMDREDEQYF
V gene: TRBV6-5; D gene: TRBD1; J gene: TRBJ2-2; clone size: .; CDR3 DNA: TGTGCCAGCAGTTACGCTGGGACAGGGGTCCCCGGGGAGCTGTTTTTT; CDR3 protein: CASSYAGTGVPGELFF
V gene: TRBV7-3; D gene: TRBD1; J gene: TRBJ2-3; clone size: .; CDR3 DNA: TGTGCCAGCAGCCTAAACCCCGGGACAGGGGCAGATACGCAGTATTTT; CDR3 protein: CASSLNPGTGADTQYF
V gene: TRBV9; D gene: .; J gene: TRBJ2-1; clone size: .; CDR3 DNA: TGTGCCAGCAGCGTAAATTTGGGGGGGGCTTCCTCCTACAATGAGCAGTTCTTC; CDR3 protein: CASSVNLGGASSYNEQFF
V gene: TRBV11-3; D gene: TRBD1; J gene: TRBJ1-1; clone size: .; CDR3 DNA: TGTGCCAGCAGCTTAGCAGGGGGCACTGAAGCTTTCTTT; CDR3 protein: CASSLAGGTEAFF
V gene: TRBV12-1; D gene: .; J gene: TRBJ2-3; clone size: .; CDR3 DNA: TGTGCCAGCAGCTTTCTAGATGCAGATACGCAGTATTTT; CDR3 protein: CASSFLDADTQYF
V gene: TRBV7-2; D gene: .; J gene: TRBJ1-3; clone size: once; CDR3 DNA: TGTGCCAGCAGCCCAAGCGGGGGGGCGCGTGGAAACACCATATATTTT; CDR3 protein: CASSPSGGARGNTIYF
V gene: TRBV4-1; D gene: TRBD1; J gene: TRBJ1-1; clone size: .; CDR3 DNA: TGCGCCAGCAGGCAGACAGGGGGTGACACTGAAGCTTTCTTT; CDR3 protein: CASRQTGGDTEAFF
V gene: TRBV5-1; D gene: .; J gene: TRBJ1-2; clone size: .; CDR3 DNA: TGCGCCAGCAGCTTGAGGCAGGGGCTCGGCTATGGCTACACCTTC; CDR3 protein: CASSLRQGLGYGYTF
V gene: TRBV29-1; D gene: .; J gene: TRBJ2-3; clone size: .; CDR3 DNA: TGCAGCGTTGAAGGGCCTGGTACGCAGTATTTT; CDR3 protein: CSVEGPGTQYF
V gene: TRBV28; D gene: TRBD1; J gene: TRBJ2-1; clone size: .; CDR3 DNA: TGTGCCAGCAGTCCGGGACAGGAGATAAATGAGCAGTTCTTC; CDR3 protein: CASSPGQEINEQFF
V gene: TRBV7-2; D gene: .; J gene: TRBJ2-7; clone size: .; CDR3 DNA: TGTGCCAGCAGTAAAAGGCCTAGCTTCTCCTACGAGCAGTACTTC; CDR3 protein: CASSKRPSFSYEQYF
V gene: TRBV25-1; D gene: TRBD1; J gene: TRBJ1-1; clone size: .; CDR3 DNA: TGTGCCAGCAGTGATACCTCCGGGACAGAGGATGAAGCTTTCTTT; CDR3 protein: CASSDTSGTEDEAFF
V gene: TRBV5-4; D gene: .; J gene: TRBJ2-3; clone size: .; CDR3 DNA: TGTGCCAGCAGCTTGGTCGGGGGGCGGAAAGATACGCAGTATTTT; CDR3 protein: CASSLVGGRKDTQYF
V gene: TRBV5-6; D gene: TRBD2; J gene: TRBJ2-7; clone size: .; CDR3 DNA: TGTGCCAGCAGCTTGGGGACGGGGGGGCCTGTCGAGCAGTACTTC; CDR3 protein: CASSLGTGGPVEQYF
V gene: TRBV14; D gene: TRBD1; J gene: TRBJ1-4; clone size: .; CDR3 DNA: TGTGCCAGCAGTCCTCATCCTTGGGAGCCGGGACAGGGTTTACGAACTAATGAAAAACTGTTTTTT; CDR3 protein: CASSPHPWEPGQGLRTNEKLFF
V gene: TRBV2; D gene: .; J gene: TRBJ1-3; clone size: .; CDR3 DNA: TGTGCCAGCAGCCAAGACAGCTCTGGAAACACCATATATTTT; CDR3 protein: CASSQDSSGNTIYF